The clone carrying this T cell receptor (beta chain) was observed a handful of times. Original data processing: Reference gene primer amplification yielded estimated nucleated cell counts. Data came from immunoSEQ multiplex PCR; TCRdb stores just in-frame clones and leaves some out. The V and J calls and the clone size are those of that table, but D and trimming were determined from the DNA. The sample records fewer than 250,000 clones, about 88% being singletons. The sample belongs to a study of blood T cell repertoires in COVID-19. Overall study: Samples representing acute and convalescent COVID-19 were sourced from the United States, Italy and Spain. PBMCs, B-cell-depleted T cells, or T cells were the source of the cDNA or gDNA that made up the material.

Sequenced material: peripheral blood. This receptor was identified in a woman in her thirties or forties who had recovered from COVID-19.

The CDR3 nucleotides are TGTGCCAGCAGTTCCTTGGGACAGATGAACACTGAAGCTTTCTTT. This gives the protein CASSSLGQMNTEAFF. J is TRBJ1-1 and V is TRBV28; 7 bases are a match to TRBD1. The CDR3 is made up of 15 amino acids. The germline V gene has CDR1 MDHEN and CDR2 SYDVKM. The V gene end was trimmed by 4 bases and the J gene end by 0 bases; junction bases not matched to a gene: 5.